The rows below give T cell receptor beta chains drawn from one sample of a study of cytomegalovirus exposure and HLA in healthy donors. The protocol was immunoSEQ multiplex PCR, while the TCRdb copy is restricted to in-frame clones and leaves out a portion. The sample shows about 76,000 clones, 72% of them seen only once. Sequenced material: PBMCs. These receptors all stem from a woman in her forties in good health and CMV-seropositive. The CDR3 runs from the conserved cysteine through the conserved F or W. A D gene is named only where the DNA matches it firmly. Expanded clones get a size class; other rows say once, few or many, or leave the size out.

J gene | clone size | D gene | V gene | CDR3 protein | CDR3 DNA
TRBJ2-7 | few | . | TRBV27 | CASRPARGISYEQYF | TGTGCCAGCAGGCCTGCCAGGGGTATATCCTACGAGCAGTACTTC
TRBJ2-1 | . | . | TRBV5-4 | CASSLDRSINNEQFF | TGTGCCAGCAGCTTAGATCGGTCTATTAACAATGAGCAGTTCTTC
TRBJ1-6 | once | . | TRBV30 | CAWSVHGGRVGSPLHF | TGTGCCTGGAGTGTACATGGGGGCAGGGTGGGTTCACCCCTCCACTTT
TRBJ1-1 | . | . | TRBV7-6 | CASSSEATEAFF | TGTGCCAGCAGCTCGGAGGCCACTGAAGCTTTCTTT
TRBJ1-1 | . | . | TRBV30 | CAWSPIGGDLAFF | TGTGCCTGGAGCCCGATAGGAGGGGACTTGGCTTTCTTT
TRBJ1-5 | . | . | TRBV11-2 | CASSAGFFQPQHF | TGTGCCAGCAGCGCCGGGTTTTTTCAGCCCCAGCATTTT
TRBJ2-6 | . | . | TRBV10-3 | CAISESPVSGANVLTF | TGTGCCATCAGTGAGTCCCCGGTTTCTGGGGCCAACGTCCTGACTTTC
TRBJ1-1 | . | . | TRBV6-1 | CASSDRVGEAFF | TGTGCCAGCAGTGATCGGGTAGGCGAAGCTTTCTTT
TRBJ1-1 | . | . | TRBV6-1 | CASSVGGDAFF | TGTGCCAGCAGTGTAGGCGGGGATGCTTTCTTT
TRBJ2-1 | . | . | TRBV4-2 | CASSQVVAIDSYNEQFF | TGTGCCAGCAGCCAAGTTGTAGCGATAGACTCCTACAATGAGCAGTTCTTC
TRBJ2-5 | once | . | TRBV7-2 | CASSLAFQETQYF | TGTGCCAGCAGCTTAGCCTTCCAAGAGACCCAGTACTTC
TRBJ2-3 | . | TRBD1 | TRBV10-3 | CAIREPGQRTDTQYF | TGTGCCATCAGGGAGCCGGGACAGCGGACAGATACGCAGTATTTT
TRBJ2-1 | . | . | TRBV10-2 | CASSESTQHEQFF | TGCGCCAGCAGTGAGTCGACTCAGCATGAGCAGTTCTTC
TRBJ2-5 | once | . | TRBV18 | CASSPLAGIKETQYF | TGTGCCAGCTCCCCCCTGGCGGGAATTAAAGAGACCCAGTACTTC
TRBJ2-7 | once | TRBD1 | TRBV27 | CASSTFDRGLNEQYF | TGTGCCAGCAGCACCTTCGACAGGGGGCTGAACGAGCAGTACTTC
TRBJ2-5 | . | TRBD2 | TRBV5-1 | CASSQGLAGAGTQYF | TGCGCCAGCAGCCAGGGACTAGCGGGAGCGGGAACCCAGTACTTC
TRBJ1-2 | . | TRBD1 | TRBV2 | CASSATTGQGYGYTF | TGTGCCAGCAGTGCCACAACGGGACAGGGATATGGCTACACCTTC
TRBJ2-1 | . | . | TRBV9 | CASGQGTYNEQFF | TGTGCCAGCGGGCAGGGGACATACAATGAGCAGTTCTTC
TRBJ2-2 | few | TRBD2 | TRBV19 | CASTSGGPTGELFF | TGTGCCAGTACCTCGGGAGGGCCCACCGGGGAGCTGTTTTTT
TRBJ1-5 | . | . | TRBV27 | CASSFLGGGNQPQHF | TGTGCCAGCAGTTTTTTGGGAGGTGGCAATCAGCCCCAGCATTTT
TRBJ1-2 | . | . | TRBV28 | CASTLGGTGSYGYTF | TGTGCCAGCACCTTAGGCGGCACAGGATCCTATGGCTACACCTTC
TRBJ2-2 | . | TRBD2 | TRBV14 | CASSQDPGLAGWDGELFF | TGTGCCAGCAGCCAAGACCCCGGACTAGCGGGATGGGACGGGGAGCTGTTTTTT
TRBJ2-1 | few | TRBD2 | TRBV14 | CASSQDSGSGEQFF | TGTGCCAGCAGCCAAGATAGCGGGAGTGGTGAGCAGTTCTTC
TRBJ1-2 | . | TRBD1 | TRBV30 | CAWSVSGQGDYGYTF | TGTGCCTGGAGTGTATCGGGACAGGGGGACTATGGCTACACCTTC
TRBJ2-7 | once | TRBD2 | TRBV5-1 | CASSLRTSGSRGEQYF | TGCGCCAGCAGCTTACGGACTAGCGGGAGTAGGGGTGAGCAGTACTTC
TRBJ1-6 | . | TRBD1 | TRBV5-1 | CASAPEGATQSPLHF | TGCGCCAGCGCCCCGGAGGGGGCGACTCAATCACCCCTCCACTTT
TRBJ2-5 | few | . | TRBV29-1 | CSVATSPRDETQYF | TGCAGCGTTGCGACTAGTCCTAGAGATGAGACCCAGTACTTC
TRBJ2-7 | once | . | TRBV28 | CASSYHLSGLRVDEQYF | TGTGCCAGCAGTTACCACCTATCGGGACTGAGGGTGGACGAGCAGTACTTC
TRBJ2-2 | . | TRBD1 | TRBV30 | CAWSRDRGGQSLLFF | TGTGCCTGGAGTAGGGACAGGGGCGGCCAGAGTTTGCTGTTTTTT
TRBJ1-1 | . | TRBD1 | TRBV5-1 | CASSLFQGGEAFF | TGCGCCAGCAGCTTGTTTCAGGGGGGTGAGGCTTTCTTT
TRBJ1-1 | . | . | TRBV30 | CAWSGARGNTEAFF | TGTGCCTGGAGTGGGGCCAGGGGGAACACTGAAGCTTTCTTT
TRBJ1-1 | . | . | TRBV6-5 | CASSYSLRGMDTEAFF | TGTGCCAGCAGTTACTCGTTGAGGGGGATGGACACTGAAGCTTTCTTT
TRBJ2-7 | . | . | TRBV28 | CASRPVGGREQYF | TGTGCCAGCAGACCGGTGGGGGGGCGCGAGCAGTACTTC
TRBJ2-1 | . | TRBD2 | TRBV5-4 | CASSSGTSGGNEQFF | TGTGCCAGCAGTTCCGGGACTAGCGGGGGAAATGAGCAGTTCTTC
TRBJ2-2 | . | . | TRBV19 | CASSSLWFSGRNTGELFF | TGTGCCAGTAGTTCCCTTTGGTTTTCTGGGCGAAACACCGGGGAGCTGTTTTTT
TRBJ1-1 | few | . | TRBV29-1 | CSVVGGAEAFF | TGCAGCGTCGTCGGGGGTGCTGAAGCTTTCTTT
TRBJ2-5 | . | . | TRBV6-5 | CASSYPAKETQYF | TGTGCCAGCAGTTACCCCGCGAAGGAGACCCAGTACTTC
TRBJ1-3 | . | . | TRBV5-1 | CASSLQAHSGNTIYF | TGCGCCAGCAGCCTACAGGCGCATTCTGGAAACACCATATATTTT
TRBJ2-7 | . | TRBD1 | TRBV30 | CAWSVLGQGAQYF | TGTGCCTGGAGTGTACTGGGACAGGGGGCCCAGTACTTC
TRBJ1-4 | . | TRBD1 | TRBV5-4 | CASSRQGLHEKLFF | TGTGCCAGCAGCCGACAGGGGCTTCATGAAAAACTGTTTTTT
TRBJ2-4 | . | . | TRBV30 | CAWSEGSLAKNIQYF | TGTGCCTGGAGTGAGGGGTCACTAGCCAAAAACATTCAGTACTTC
TRBJ1-2 | few | . | TRBV18 | CASSPEQQTREASGYTF | TGTGCCAGCTCACCCGAACAACAGACCCGGGAGGCTTCGGGCTACACCTTC
TRBJ1-2 | . | . | TRBV4-1 | CASSSHQGTEDGYTF | TGCGCCAGCAGCTCCCACCAGGGGACCGAGGATGGCTACACCTTC
TRBJ2-7 | . | TRBD1 | TRBV4-3 | CASSFGTGPYEQYF | TGCGCCAGCAGTTTCGGGACAGGGCCCTACGAGCAGTACTTC
TRBJ1-3 | once | . | TRBV27 | CASSPTPAYRGTIYF | TGTGCCAGCAGTCCCACCCCGGCCTACCGAGGGACCATATATTTT
TRBJ2-7 | . | . | TRBV18 | CASSPNVLGLQSGVYEQYF | TGTGCCAGCTCACCAAATGTCCTGGGCCTACAATCGGGAGTCTACGAGCAGTACTTC
TRBJ1-2 | . | TRBD1 | TRBV4-3 | CASSHGTGRGYTF | TGCGCCAGCAGCCACGGGACAGGGAGAGGCTACACCTTC
TRBJ2-5 | . | TRBD1 | TRBV5-1 | CASSPGQAGTQYF | TGCGCCAGCAGCCCCGGACAGGCCGGGACCCAGTACTTC
TRBJ2-1 | . | . | TRBV5-6 | CASSFRDYNEQFF | TGTGCCAGCAGCTTTCGGGACTACAATGAGCAGTTCTTC
TRBJ2-3 | . | . | TRBV10-3 | CAISDLNGADTQYF | TGTGCCATCAGTGACTTGAACGGGGCAGATACGCAGTATTTT
TRBJ2-2 | . | . | TRBV7-9 | CASRYPENTGELFF | TGTGCCAGCAGGTATCCAGAGAACACCGGGGAGCTGTTTTTT